The 27 T cell receptor beta chains below were found in one sample sequenced in a study of blood T cell repertoires in COVID-19. Profiled with immunoSEQ multiplex PCR; TCRdb holds only in-frame clones, not every one. The sample holds about 250,000 clones, around nine tenths seen once. Material: peripheral blood. The source is a man aged 25 to 40 with acute or convalescent COVID-19.

The chain couples TRBV30 to TRBJ1-2; D gene ambiguous. The ends were cut back, 1 base at V and 4 bases at J, with 7 bases in the middle. Germline-derived CDR1 and CDR2 are GTSNPN and SVGIG (reference sequence). This CDR3 has 12 amino acids. In nucleotides, the CDR3 is TGTGCCTGGAGTGGGCAGATCTATGGCTACACCTTC. Translating it yields CAWSGQIYGYTF.

The rearrangement joins TRBV5-4 to TRBJ2-7; 11 bases are a match to TRBD2. CDR1 and CDR2 (germline): SGHNT, YYREEE (reference sequence). The CDR3 has 15 residues. Trimming at V came to 2 bases and at J to 1 base, leaving 2 bases not matched to a gene. The CDR3 DNA is TGTGCCAGCAGCTTAAGACTAGCGGGGTCCTACGAGCAGTACTTC. Protein: CASSLRLAGSYEQYF.

The chain uses TRBV19 and TRBJ1-5; 7 nucleotides match TRBD1. V was pared by 5 bases and J by 0 bases, with 7 bases of the junction left unmatched. Germline V lookup: CDR1 LNHDA, CDR2 SQIVND (reference sequence). This CDR3 region has 16 residues. The CDR3 is CASSVTGTNSNQPQHF. Here the CDR3 DNA reads TGTGCCAGTAGTGTGACAGGGACAAATAGCAATCAGCCCCAGCATTTT.

The chain recombines TRBV28 with TRBJ1-4; D ambiguous. Germline assignment: CDR1 MDHEN and CDR2 SYDVKM. The ends were cut back, 7 bases at V and 0 bases at J, with 15 bases in the middle. CDR3 length: 16 amino acids. The CDR3 region has the DNA TGTGCCAGCAACCCGGTAGAAATTGCAACTAATGAAAAACTGTTTTTT. This codes for CASNPVEIATNEKLFF.

The chain employs TRBV5-6 and TRBJ1-6; no firm D call. V lost 4 bases and J lost 10, with 24 bases in between. The CDR3 consists of 17 residues. The germline CDR1 and CDR2 sequences are SGHDT and YYEEEE. The CDR3 protein is CASSKNGNLRAWSPLHF. The CDR3 DNA follows: TGTGCCAGCAGCAAAAACGGGAACCTAAGAGCGTGGTCACCCCTCCACTTT.

V gene TRBV10-2 combines with J gene TRBJ2-3, with TRBD2 matching over 8 bases. Per the germline V gene, CDR1 is WSHSY and CDR2 is SAAADI. The CDR3 is made up of 16 amino acids. The ends lost 6 bases at V and 0 bases at J; junction bases unmatched: 8. The CDR3 DNA follows: TGCGCCAGCAGCGGGGGTGCGGGAGGTAGCACAGATACGCAGTATTTT. Encoded protein: CASSGGAGGSTDTQYF.

J is TRBJ1-1 and V is TRBV28, with TRBD1 matching 8 bases. The CDR3 has 16 amino acids. CDR1 MDHEN and CDR2 SYDVKM come from the germline V gene. V dropped 3 bases and J dropped 0; count of bases not matched to a gene: 6. CDR3 sequence (DNA): TGTGCCAGCAGTTTGGGGACAGGCTACATGAACACTGAAGCTTTCTTT. Protein product: CASSLGTGYMNTEAFF.

V and J are TRBV29-1 and TRBJ1-1, with 10 nucleotides matching TRBD1. The CDR3 has 13 amino acids. Germline V gene data show CDR1 as SQVTM and CDR2 as ANQGSEA. V was pared by 5 bases and J by 1 base, with 1 base of the junction left unmatched. In nucleotides, the CDR3 is TGCAGCGTTTGGGACAGGGGGAACACTGAAGCTTTCTTT. Its translation: CSVWDRGNTEAFF. Combining the CDR3 with reference TRBV29-1 and TRBJ1-1 gives the whole variable domain SAVISQKPSRDICQRGTSLTIQCQVDSQVTMMFWYRQQPGQSLTLIATANQGSEATYESGFVIDKFPISRPNLTFSTLTVSNMSPEDSSIYLCSVWDRGNTEAFFGQGTRLTVV.

J is TRBJ1-6 and V is TRBV30; no clear D gene. The germline V gene has CDR1 GTSNPN and CDR2 SVGIG (reference sequence). The CDR3 consists of 14 residues. The V end was cut by 0 bases, the J end by 7 bases, with 10 bases between. The CDR3, as DNA: TGTGCCTGGAGTGTACAGACGGTAAATTCACCCCTCCACTTT. Its translation: CAWSVQTVNSPLHF.

The chain employs TRBV4-1 and TRBJ1-1; a weak D match, TRBD1 (5 bases). The CDR3 runs 12 residues. Germline CDR1 is MGHRA and CDR2 is YSYEKL. Trimming took 1 base from V and 5 from J, leaving 5 bases between them. The CDR3 DNA sequence: TGCGCCAGCAGCCAAGCAGGGACTGAAGCTTTCTTT. It encodes CASSQAGTEAFF.

This rearrangement joins TRBV19 to TRBJ1-1, with TRBD1 as a possible D gene (6 bases). The germline V gene encodes CDR1 LNHDA and CDR2 SQIVND (reference sequence). Trimming cost V 3 bases and J 2 bases, with 10 bases left between them. CDR3 length equals 14 residues. The CDR3 spells CASSIPGVNTEAFF. The CDR3 coding sequence is TGTGCCAGTAGTATCCCAGGGGTCAACACTGAAGCTTTCTTT.

This rearrangement joins TRBV2 to TRBJ2-3; 7 nucleotides align to TRBD1. Germline values: CDR1 SNHLY, CDR2 FYNNEI. This CDR3 has 15 amino acids. V dropped 5 bases and J dropped 2; count of bases not matched to a gene: 7. The CDR3 coding sequence is TGTGCCAGCAGTCTCAGACAGGGAAACACAGATACGCAGTATTTT. Translation: CASSLRQGNTDTQYF. Full variable domain (remainder filled in from reference TRBV2 and TRBJ2-3): EPEVTQTPSHQVTQMGQEVILRCVPISNHLYFYWYRQILGQKVEFLVSFYNNEISEKSEIFDDQFSVERPDGSNFTLKIRSTKLEDSAMYFCASSLRQGNTDTQYFGPGTRLTVL.

The genes are TRBV12-5 and TRBJ2-7; a possible D gene is TRBD2 (6 bases). V gave up 5 bases and J gave up 1 base, with 9 bases separating them. The germline CDR1 and CDR2 sequences are LGHNT and FRNRAP. The CDR3 covers 13 residues. Here the CDR3 DNA reads TGTGCTAGTGGTCCCGGGGGATCCTACGAGCAGTACTTC. It encodes CASGPGGSYEQYF.

The rearrangement links TRBV6-1 to TRBJ1-2, with D tentatively TRBD1 (6 bases). Trimming took 6 bases from V and 9 from J, leaving 11 bases between them. CDR3 length: 11 residues. The germline CDR1 and CDR2 sequences are MNHNS and SASEGT. The CDR3 nucleotides read TGTGCCAGCAGGGACAGACAAAGCTACACCTTC. Translating it yields CASRDRQSYTF.

The chain joins TRBV30 to TRBJ1-2; D is unresolved. This CDR3 contains 12 residues. Germline lookup yields CDR1 GTSNPN and CDR2 SVGIG (reference sequence). V lost 2 bases, J lost 8 bases, and 12 bases lay in between. Here the CDR3 reads CAWSMMPLGYTF. CDR3 nucleotides: TGTGCCTGGAGTATGATGCCCCTAGGCTACACCTTC.

The rearrangement uses TRBV28 and TRBJ1-4, with TRBD1 identical over 12 bases. CDR1 and CDR2 (germline): MDHEN, SYDVKM. With V trimmed by 5 bases and J by 8 bases, 15 bases remained unmatched. The CDR3 covers 18 residues. The CDR3 reads CASSEWGTGGSGREKLFF. The CDR3 nucleotides read TGTGCCAGCAGTGAGTGGGGGACAGGGGGCTCCGGTCGAGAAAAACTGTTTTTT.

This clone showed up just once. The chain has TRBV19 and TRBJ1-4; 7 bases are shared with TRBD1. V was pared by 9 bases and J by 4 bases, with 8 bases of the junction left unmatched. In germline, CDR1 is LNHDA, CDR2 SQIVND (reference sequence). The CDR3 has 14 residues. CDR3 bases: TGTGCCAGACAAGACAGGGACATTAATGAAAAACTGTTTTTT. Translating it yields CARQDRDINEKLFF.

This chain links TRBV5-1 with TRBJ1-1; 7 bases match TRBD1. Germline CDR1 is SGHRS and CDR2 is YFSETQ. With V trimmed by 4 bases and J by 6 bases, 9 bases remained unmatched. CDR3 length equals 14 residues. The CDR3 region is CASSGDREFSEAFF. The CDR3 DNA sequence: TGCGCCAGCAGCGGCGACAGGGAATTCTCTGAAGCTTTCTTT.

This chain connects TRBV14 to TRBJ2-5; D perhaps matches TRBD1 (5 bases). This CDR3 has 13 amino acids. Germline CDR1 and CDR2: SGHDN and FVKESK. V was trimmed by 2 bases and J by 5 bases, leaving 9 bases between them. CDR3 in DNA: TGTGCCAGCAGCCAAAATCACAGGGAGACCCAGTACTTC. It encodes CASSQNHRETQYF.

V usage is TRBV7-8 and J usage is TRBJ1-1; TRBD1 agrees at 7 bases. Looked up from germline, CDR1 is SGHVS and CDR2 is FQNEAQ. This CDR3 has 18 residues. After removal of 0 bases from V and 2 bases from J, the junction contained 12 bases not matched to a gene. CDR3 region: CASSLASGTATLNTEAFF. For the CDR3, the DNA is TGTGCCAGCAGCTTAGCTTCCGGGACAGCCACTCTTAACACTGAAGCTTTCTTT.

The V gene is TRBV28, the J gene TRBJ1-2; 9 nucleotides align to TRBD1. Germline CDR1 is MDHEN and CDR2 is SYDVKM. The CDR3 loop spans 13 amino acids. The junction had 7 bases not matched to a gene; V was cut back by 6 bases and J by 8 bases. CDR3: CASSNRGPAGYTF. Here the CDR3 DNA reads TGTGCCAGCAGCAACAGGGGGCCCGCCGGCTACACCTTC.

The V gene is TRBV11-2, the J gene TRBJ2-7; 11 positions match TRBD2. This CDR3 has 17 residues. J was trimmed by 0 bases and V by 4 bases; bases with no gene match: 8. CDR1 and CDR2 (germline): SGHAT, FQNNGV. The CDR3 protein is CASSSRTSGSHSYEQYF. For the CDR3, the DNA is TGTGCCAGCAGCTCCCGGACTAGCGGGTCGCACTCCTACGAGCAGTACTTC.

The table lists this clone with a few counts. The chain uses TRBV28 and TRBJ2-1; D not certain. Trimming cost V 7 bases and J 7 bases, with 8 bases left between them. The CDR3 consists of 11 residues. Germline V lookup: CDR1 MDHEN, CDR2 SYDVKM. In DNA, the CDR3 is TGTGCCAGCACCCTGGAGAATGAGCAGTTCTTC. It is translated as CASTLENEQFF.

The CDR3 protein is CASSFRGGNQPQHF. CDR3 nucleotides: TGTGCCAGCAGTTTTAGGGGTGGCAATCAGCCCCAGCATTTT. This sequence joins TRBV28 and TRBJ1-5; possible D gene TRBD1, 5 bases. V was clipped by 3 bases and J by 2 bases, with 8 bases between them. CDR1 MDHEN and CDR2 SYDVKM come from the germline V gene. CDR3 length: 14 residues. The full variable domain, in which reference TRBV28 and TRBJ1-5 provide the parts outside the CDR3, is DVKVTQSSRYLVKRTGEKVFLECVQDMDHENMFWYRQDPGLGLRLIYFSYDVKMKEKGDIPEGYSVSREKKERFSLILESASTNQTSMYLCASSFRGGNQPQHFGDGTRLSIL.

The gene calls are TRBV21-1 and TRBJ2-1; the D call TRBD2 from the table was never checked on the DNA. TRBV21-1 corresponds to a pseudogene. The CDR3 loop spans 17 amino acids. CDR3 amino acids: CASRTGTSGKPYNEQFF. The CDR3 DNA reads TGTGCCAGCAGGACCGGGACTAGCGGGAAACCCTACAATGAGCAGTTCTTC.

The chain joins TRBV4-2 to TRBJ1-5; unclear D gene. Germline V gives CDR1 LGHNA, CDR2 YNFKEQ. Trimming pared 0 bases from V and 7 bases from J, leaving 10 bases between. This CDR3 has 14 amino acids. In DNA, the CDR3 is TGTGCCAGCAGCCAAGATAAGACTGGACAGCCCCAGCATTTT. Translating gives CASSQDKTGQPQHF.

The chain couples TRBV6-5 to TRBJ2-5, with D uncertain. This CDR3 comprises 14 residues. The V end lost 2 bases, the J end lost 0 bases, and 7 bases lay between the germline ends. Germline V gene lookup returns CDR1 MNHEY and CDR2 SVGAGI. The CDR3 nucleotides read TGTGCCAGCAGTTACAGCGTGTACCAAGAGACCCAGTACTTC. Translating gives CASSYSVYQETQYF.